This record covers a single T cell receptor (beta chain). Trimming pared 3 bases from V and 6 bases from J, leaving 13 bases between. The CDR3 totals 14 residues. CDR1 is KGHSH and CDR2 is LQKENI in the germline V gene. These data are taken from a study of blood T cell repertoires in COVID-19. Study details: Researchers got acute and convalescent COVID-19 samples from the United States, Italy and Spain. T cells, B-cell-depleted T cells, or PBMCs supplied cDNA or gDNA.

Methods used by the authors: Scientists estimated how many nucleated cells there were by amplifying reference gene primers. Sequenced by immunoSEQ multiplex PCR; TCRdb stores in-frame clones only, minus some. The V and J calls and the clone size are those of that table, but D and trimming were determined from the DNA. The data hold fewer than 150,000 clones, with just over 70% observed a single time. The chain recombines TRBV18 with TRBJ2-3, with D perhaps TRBD2 (7 bases). Sequencing was performed on peripheral blood. The sequence came from a human donor with acute or convalescent COVID-19. The donor label of this sample is uncertain. CDR3 nucleotide sequence: TGTGCCAGCTCACCCCGGGGGGCCGGCGATACGCAGTATTTT. Translation gives CASSPRGAGDTQYF.